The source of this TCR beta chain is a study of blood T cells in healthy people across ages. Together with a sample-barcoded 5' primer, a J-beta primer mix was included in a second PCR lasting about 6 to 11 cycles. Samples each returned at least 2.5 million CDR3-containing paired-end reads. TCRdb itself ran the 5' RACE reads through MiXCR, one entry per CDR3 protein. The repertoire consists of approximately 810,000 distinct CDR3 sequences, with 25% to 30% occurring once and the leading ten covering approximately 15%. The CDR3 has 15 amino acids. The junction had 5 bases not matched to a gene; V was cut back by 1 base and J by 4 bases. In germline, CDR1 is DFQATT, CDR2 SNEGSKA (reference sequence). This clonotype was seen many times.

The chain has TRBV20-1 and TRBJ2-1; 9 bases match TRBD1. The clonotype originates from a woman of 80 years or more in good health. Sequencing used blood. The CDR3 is CSARAVDRGYNEQFF. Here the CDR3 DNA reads TGCAGTGCTAGAGCTGTGGACAGGGGTTACAATGAGCAGTTCTTC.